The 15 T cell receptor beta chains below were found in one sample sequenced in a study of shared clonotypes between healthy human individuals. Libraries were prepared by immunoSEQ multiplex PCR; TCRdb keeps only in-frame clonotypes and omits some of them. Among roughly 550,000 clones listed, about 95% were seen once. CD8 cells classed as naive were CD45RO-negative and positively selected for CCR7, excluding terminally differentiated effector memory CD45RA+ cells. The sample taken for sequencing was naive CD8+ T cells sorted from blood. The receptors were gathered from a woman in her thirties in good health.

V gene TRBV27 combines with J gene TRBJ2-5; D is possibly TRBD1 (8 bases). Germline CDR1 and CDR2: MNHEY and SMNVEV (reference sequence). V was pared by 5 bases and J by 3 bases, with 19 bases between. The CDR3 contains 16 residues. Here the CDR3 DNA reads TGTGCCAGCAGTGCCGACAGGGGAGGGATGGAAGAGACCCAGTACTTC. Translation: CASSADRGGMEETQYF.

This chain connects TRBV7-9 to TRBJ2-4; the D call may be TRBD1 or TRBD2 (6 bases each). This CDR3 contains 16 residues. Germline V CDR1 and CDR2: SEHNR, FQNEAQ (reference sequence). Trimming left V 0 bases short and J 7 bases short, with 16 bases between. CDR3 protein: CASSLAGAGLLNIQYF. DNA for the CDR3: TGTGCCAGCAGCTTAGCGGGGGCGGGACTGCTGAACATTCAGTACTTC.

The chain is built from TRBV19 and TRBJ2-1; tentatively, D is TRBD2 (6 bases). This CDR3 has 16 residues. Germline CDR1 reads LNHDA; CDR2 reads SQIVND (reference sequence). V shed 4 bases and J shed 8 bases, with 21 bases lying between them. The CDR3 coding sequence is TGTGCCAGTAGTACCCCGGAGGGCCGGGTACCACATGAGCAGTTCTTC. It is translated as CASSTPEGRVPHEQFF.

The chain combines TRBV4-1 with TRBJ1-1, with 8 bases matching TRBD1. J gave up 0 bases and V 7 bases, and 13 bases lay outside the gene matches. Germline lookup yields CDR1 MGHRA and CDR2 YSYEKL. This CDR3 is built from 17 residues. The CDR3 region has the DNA TGCGCCAGCAATCCCGTGGGGACAGGCACCGTGAACACTGAAGCTTTCTTT. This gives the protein CASNPVGTGTVNTEAFF.

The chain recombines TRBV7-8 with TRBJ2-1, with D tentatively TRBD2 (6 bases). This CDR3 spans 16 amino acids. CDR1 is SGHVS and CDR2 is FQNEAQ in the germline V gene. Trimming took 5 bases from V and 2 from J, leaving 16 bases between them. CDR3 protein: CASSIYSRETYNEQFF. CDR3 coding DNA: TGTGCCAGCAGCATCTACAGTCGGGAGACCTACAATGAGCAGTTCTTC.

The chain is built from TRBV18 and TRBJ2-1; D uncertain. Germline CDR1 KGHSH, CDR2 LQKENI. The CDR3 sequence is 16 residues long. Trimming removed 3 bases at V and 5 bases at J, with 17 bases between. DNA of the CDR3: TGTGCCAGCTCACCTTACCGGGTCCCTAACCACAATGAGCAGTTCTTC. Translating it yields CASSPYRVPNHNEQFF.

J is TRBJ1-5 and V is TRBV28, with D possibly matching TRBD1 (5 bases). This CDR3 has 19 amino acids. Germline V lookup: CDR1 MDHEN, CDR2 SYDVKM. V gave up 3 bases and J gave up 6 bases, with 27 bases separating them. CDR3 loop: CASSFSRGQGESVAQPQHF. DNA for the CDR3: TGTGCCAGCAGTTTCTCGCGGGGTCAGGGTGAATCGGTGGCTCAGCCCCAGCATTTT. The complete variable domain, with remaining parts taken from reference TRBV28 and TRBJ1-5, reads DVKVTQSSRYLVKRTGEKVFLECVQDMDHENMFWYRQDPGLGLRLIYFSYDVKMKEKGDIPEGYSVSREKKERFSLILESASTNQTSMYLCASSFSRGQGESVAQPQHFGDGTRLSIL.

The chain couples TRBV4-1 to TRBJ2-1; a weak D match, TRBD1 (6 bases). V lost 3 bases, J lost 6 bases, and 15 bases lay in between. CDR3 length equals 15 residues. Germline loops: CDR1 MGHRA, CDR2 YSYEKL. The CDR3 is CASSQVWGQFNEQFF. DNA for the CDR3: TGCGCCAGCAGCCAGGTCTGGGGACAATTCAATGAGCAGTTCTTC.

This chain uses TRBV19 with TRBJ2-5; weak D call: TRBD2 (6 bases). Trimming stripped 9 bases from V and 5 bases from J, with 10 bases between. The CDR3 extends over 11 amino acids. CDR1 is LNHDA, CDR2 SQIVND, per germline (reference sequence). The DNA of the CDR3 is TGTGCCAGCCGTGGAGGGGAGACCCAGTACTTC. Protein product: CASRGGETQYF. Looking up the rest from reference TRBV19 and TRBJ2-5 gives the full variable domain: DGGITQSPKYLFRKEGQNVTLSCEQNLNHDAMYWYRQDPGQGLRLIYYSQIVNDFQKGDIAEGYSVSREKKESFPLTVTSAQKNPTAFYLCASRGGETQYFGPGTRLLVL.

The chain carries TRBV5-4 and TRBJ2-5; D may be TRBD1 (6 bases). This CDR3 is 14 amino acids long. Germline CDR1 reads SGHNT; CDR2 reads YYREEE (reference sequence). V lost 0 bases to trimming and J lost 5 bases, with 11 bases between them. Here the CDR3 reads CASSLDAGEETQYF. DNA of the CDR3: TGTGCCAGCAGCTTGGACGCAGGGGAGGAGACCCAGTACTTC.

The CDR3 spells CASSVTQGDYGYTF. Written as DNA, the CDR3 is TGTGCCAGCAGTGTCACACAGGGGGACTATGGCTACACCTTC. The chain joins TRBV2 to TRBJ1-2, with TRBD1 matching over 8 bases. The V gene's germline CDR1 is SNHLY and CDR2 FYNNEI. J lost 3 bases, V lost 4 bases, and 4 bases had no gene match. The CDR3 runs to 14 residues. The full variable domain, completed using reference TRBV2 and TRBJ1-2, is EPEVTQTPSHQVTQMGQEVILRCVPISNHLYFYWYRQILGQKVEFLVSFYNNEISEKSEIFDDQFSVERPDGSNFTLKIRSTKLEDSAMYFCASSVTQGDYGYTFGSGTRLTVV.

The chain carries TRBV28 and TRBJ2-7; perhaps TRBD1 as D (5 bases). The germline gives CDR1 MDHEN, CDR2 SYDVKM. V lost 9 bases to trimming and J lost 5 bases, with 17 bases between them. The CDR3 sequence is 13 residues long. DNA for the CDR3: TGTGCCAGTTCAGGGAAATACGAGAACGAGCAGTACTTC. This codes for CASSGKYENEQYF. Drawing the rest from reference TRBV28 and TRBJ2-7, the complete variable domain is DVKVTQSSRYLVKRTGEKVFLECVQDMDHENMFWYRQDPGLGLRLIYFSYDVKMKEKGDIPEGYSVSREKKERFSLILESASTNQTSMYLCASSGKYENEQYFGPGTRLTVT.

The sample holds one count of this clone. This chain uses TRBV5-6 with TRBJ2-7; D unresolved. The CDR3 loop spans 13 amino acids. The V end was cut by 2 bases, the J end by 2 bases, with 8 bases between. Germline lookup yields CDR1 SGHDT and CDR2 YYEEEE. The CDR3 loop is CASSFGAAYEQYF. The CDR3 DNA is TGTGCCAGCAGCTTTGGTGCGGCCTACGAGCAGTACTTC.

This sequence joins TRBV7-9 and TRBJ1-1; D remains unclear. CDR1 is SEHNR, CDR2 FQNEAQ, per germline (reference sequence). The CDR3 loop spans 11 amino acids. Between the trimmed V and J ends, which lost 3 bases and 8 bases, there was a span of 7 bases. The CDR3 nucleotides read TGTGCCAGCAGCTTGCCGCCAGAAGCTTTCTTT. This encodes CASSLPPEAFF.

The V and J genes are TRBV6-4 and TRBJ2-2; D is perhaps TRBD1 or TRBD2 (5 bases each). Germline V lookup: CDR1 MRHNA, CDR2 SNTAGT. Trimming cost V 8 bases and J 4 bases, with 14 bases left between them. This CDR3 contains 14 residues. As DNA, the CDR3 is TGTGCCAGCCGGGGCGGTCAGAGCACCGGGGAGCTGTTTTTT. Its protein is CASRGGQSTGELFF.